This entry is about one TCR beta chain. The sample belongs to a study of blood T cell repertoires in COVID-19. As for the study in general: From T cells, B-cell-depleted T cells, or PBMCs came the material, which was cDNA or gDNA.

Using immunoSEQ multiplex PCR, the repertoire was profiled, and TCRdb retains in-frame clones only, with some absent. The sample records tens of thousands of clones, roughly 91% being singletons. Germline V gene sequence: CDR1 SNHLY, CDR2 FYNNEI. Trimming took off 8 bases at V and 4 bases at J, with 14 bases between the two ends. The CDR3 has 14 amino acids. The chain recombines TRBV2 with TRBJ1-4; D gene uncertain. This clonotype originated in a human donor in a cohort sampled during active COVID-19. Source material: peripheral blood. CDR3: CASSVGAGNEKLFF. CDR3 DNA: TGTGCCAGCTCGGTGGGCGCCGGTAATGAAAAACTGTTTTTT. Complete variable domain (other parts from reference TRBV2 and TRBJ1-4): EPEVTQTPSHQVTQMGQEVILRCVPISNHLYFYWYRQILGQKVEFLVSFYNNEISEKSEIFDDQFSVERPDGSNFTLKIRSTKLEDSAMYFCASSVGAGNEKLFFGSGTQLSVL.